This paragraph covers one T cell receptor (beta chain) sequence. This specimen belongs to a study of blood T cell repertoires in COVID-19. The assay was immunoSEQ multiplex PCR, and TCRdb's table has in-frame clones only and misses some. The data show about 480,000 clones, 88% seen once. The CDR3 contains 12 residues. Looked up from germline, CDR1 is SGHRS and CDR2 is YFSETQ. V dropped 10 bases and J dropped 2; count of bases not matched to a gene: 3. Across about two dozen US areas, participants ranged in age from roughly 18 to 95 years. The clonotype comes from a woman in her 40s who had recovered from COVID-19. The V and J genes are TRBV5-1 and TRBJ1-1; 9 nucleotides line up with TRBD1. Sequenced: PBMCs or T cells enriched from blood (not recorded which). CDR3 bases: TGCGCCTCGGGACAGGGCAACACTGAAGCTTTCTTT. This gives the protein CASGQGNTEAFF.